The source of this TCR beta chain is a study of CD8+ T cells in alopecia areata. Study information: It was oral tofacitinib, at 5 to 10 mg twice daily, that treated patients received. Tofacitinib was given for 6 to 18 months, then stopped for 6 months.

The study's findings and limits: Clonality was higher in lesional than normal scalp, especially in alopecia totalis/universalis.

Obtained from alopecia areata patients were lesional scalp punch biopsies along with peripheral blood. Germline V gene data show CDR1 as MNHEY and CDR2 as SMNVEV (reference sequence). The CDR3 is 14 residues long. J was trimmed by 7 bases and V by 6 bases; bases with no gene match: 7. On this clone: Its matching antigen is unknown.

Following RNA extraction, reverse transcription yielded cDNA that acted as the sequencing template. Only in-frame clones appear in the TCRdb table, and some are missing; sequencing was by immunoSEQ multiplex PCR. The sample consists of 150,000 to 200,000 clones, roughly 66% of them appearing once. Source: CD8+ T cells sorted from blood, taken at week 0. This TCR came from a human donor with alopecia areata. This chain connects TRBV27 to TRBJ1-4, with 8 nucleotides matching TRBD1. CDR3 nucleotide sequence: TGTGCCAGCAGGCCTCAGGGGGCTAGTGAAAAACTGTTTTTT. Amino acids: CASRPQGASEKLFF.